The entry that follows covers one TCR beta chain sequence. Its antigen has not been determined. The read stops 3 residues short of the end of the CDR3; the missing end is completed from the germline J gene. Every participant had a single incident cervical HPV16 infection, and women with prevalent HPV16 infections were excluded. Cervical HPV DNA was detected by MY09/MY11 PCR and genotyped by dot-blot hybridization. Approximately 15 mL of heparinized blood were centrifuged, and the buffy coat was split into aliquots, frozen at -30 degrees C, and then kept at -80 degrees C. QIAGEN kits were used to extract genomic DNA from buffy coat specimens. V is cut back by 6 bases and J by 4 bases, with 6 bases in the junction unmatched. The cysteine opens and the phenylalanine closes a CDR3 of 13 amino acids. The DNA covers only part of the CDR3, 30 bases in frame from base 1. Reading the germline V gene gives CDR1 SQVTM and CDR2 ANQGSEA.

This entry belongs to a study of T cells in women clearing cervical HPV infection (dated by TCRdb to 2016 to 2019). Notes on the research overall: Cases were some 24 women with histologically confirmed HPV16-related CIN3 or worse, including a couple of invasive cancers. The controls were 25 women whose single incident HPV16 infection cleared within 12 months with no development of precancer or cancer. Blood from cases was drawn at the visit where the lesion was first identified, while blood from controls was drawn once the infection was no longer detected. For cases, a median interval of nearly 150 days, with an interquartile range of about 90 to 210 days, was observed between lesion detection and blood sampling. Since only a few of the women had HLA typing available, the possibility that HLA type was acting as a confounder could not be ruled out. The exploratory proof-of-principle case-control study was nested within the Guanacaste HPV Natural History Study in Costa Rica and compared TCR repertoires across cervical HPV16 outcomes. Cases and controls were matched on age within five years and on year of sample collection. A median age of almost 35 years was observed in cases versus roughly 38 in controls, and no significant differences in baseline characteristics were found. The parent cohort enrolled roughly 10,000 women aged 18 or older in Guanacaste, Costa Rica, during about 1992 to 1994 and followed them for six to eight years. Quality controls consisted of five blinded duplicates per group, for a total of 60 or so samples made up of some 50 participants and roughly ten replicates. Paper-wide results and their limitations: Cases were distinguished from controls with an estimated AUC of over 0.75 by random forest classifiers combining richness and V gene abundances. TRBV6-7 relative abundance was lower in cases than in controls (around 0.11% versus 0.16%; Bonferroni P = 0.0008). T-cell numbers per sample were unknown, so richness differences could reflect varying T-cell content rather than repertoire biology. Whether associations preceded infection or resulted from infection could not be shown with the cross-sectional design, and effector/memory subsets and HPV-specific T cells were not isolated. Significantly higher TCR repertoire richness was observed in CIN3+ cases than in controls across sequencing depths, whereas no difference in evenness was found.

TCR beta CDR3 regions were amplified by multiplex PCR from an average of approximately 1,200 ng genomic DNA per sample using the immunoSEQ assay. The assay corrected primer bias using a complete synthetic TCR repertoire to establish an amplification baseline. Amplicons were sequenced on the Illumina platform. On the authors' methods: Sequences were error-corrected by clustering with frequency ratios and a modified nearest-neighbor algorithm and were then analyzed in the immunoSEQ Analyzer with IMGT gene definitions. TCR richness and evenness were averaged over 20 rarefaction repeats at each rarefaction depth, excluding samples with fewer sequences than the depth. Relative abundances of V, D and J genes were compared between groups using Wilcoxon rank sum tests, with FDR correction applied. In the blinded duplicates, the intraclass correlation was over 95% for TCR richness and averaged about 80% across 60 to 70 gene segments. This immuneACCESS table, as held by TCRdb, lists in-frame sequences with V and J called but not all clones. Of the missing ones, under half trace to an unresolved V gene in checked studies; the others have no known cause. Clonal size and the V and J genes are those of that table, whereas D and trimming came from the DNA. The sample table on file contains roughly 20,000 clones. Approximately 5.5% of the sample lies in the top ten.

The sequence joins TRBV29-1 to TRBJ2-7, with 10 central nucleotides matching TRBD1. Specimen: blood buffy coat. The sequence came from a woman aged 18 to 75 with a cervical HPV16 infection that either progressed to CIN3+ or cleared (not recorded which). The CDR3 reads as follows: CSVIRQGAYEQYF. The covered CDR3 bases are TGCAGCGTGATAAGACAGGGGGCTTACGAG.